The T cell receptor beta chain under discussion was sequenced for a study of blood T cell repertoires in COVID-19. CDR3 length equals 15 residues. The germline CDR1 and CDR2 sequences are MDHEN and SYDVKM. Trimming shortened V by 6 bases and J by 7 bases, and 22 bases separated the two germline ends. The assay was immunoSEQ multiplex PCR, and TCRdb's table has in-frame clones only and misses some. The sample has about 98,000 clones, 82% seen once. The specimen sequenced was peripheral blood. V is TRBV28 and J is TRBJ2-7; a weak D match, TRBD1 (6 bases). The clonotype comes from a man between 65 and 85 years old with active or convalescent COVID-19. The CDR3: CASSKDSPWSWEQYF. The CDR3, as DNA: TGTGCCAGCAGCAAGGACAGCCCGTGGTCGTGGGAGCAGTACTTC.